Presented here are 31 T cell receptor beta chains from one specimen sequenced in a study of T cell responses to AZD1222 COVID-19 vaccine. Only in-frame clones appear in the TCRdb table, and some are missing; sequencing was by immunoSEQ multiplex PCR. The data contain about 80,000 clones, 80% to 90% of them singletons. This specimen was peripheral blood, taken 28 days after the second AZD1222 dose. All receptors derive from an adult who received the AZD1222 COVID-19 vaccine.

J is TRBJ1-4 and V is TRBV28; TRBD1 matches 7 bases. This CDR3 region has 13 residues. Germline-derived CDR1 and CDR2 are MDHEN and SYDVKM. Losses at the gene ends were 8 bases for V and 8 bases for J; bases not matched to a gene: 8. This CDR3 is CASGQASLEKLFF. In nucleotides, the CDR3 is TGTGCCAGCGGACAGGCCAGTTTGGAAAAACTGTTTTTT.

The chain links TRBV11-3 to TRBJ2-2, with 7 bases matching TRBD1. The CDR3 has 14 residues. Germline-derived CDR1 and CDR2 are SGHNT and YENEEA. V gave up 1 base and J gave up 6 bases; unmatched junction bases: 2. The CDR3 DNA reads as TGTGCCAGCAGCTTAGTGACAGGGTCCGGGGAGCTGTTTTTT. Translated: CASSLVTGSGELFF.

The rearrangement links TRBV21-1 to TRBJ2-7; TRBD1 is taken as the D call from the table, unchecked against the DNA. TRBV21-1 is recorded as a pseudogene. There are 15 residues in the CDR3. The CDR3 here is CASSKSRDRQYEQYF. In nucleotides, the CDR3 is TGTGCCAGCAGCAAGAGCCGGGACAGGCAATACGAGCAGTACTTC.

The chain has TRBV5-6 and TRBJ1-6; no reliable D call. This CDR3 has 16 amino acids. Trimming cost V 0 bases and J 7 bases, with 14 bases left between them. Germline V gene lookup returns CDR1 SGHDT and CDR2 YYEEEE. The CDR3 spells CASSLGRGWQNSPLHF. Here the CDR3 DNA reads TGTGCCAGCAGCTTGGGCAGAGGGTGGCAAAATTCACCCCTCCACTTT.

The chain combines TRBV7-8 with TRBJ1-5; 8 positions agree with TRBD1. V was clipped by 3 bases and J by 9 bases; unmatched bases: 22. The CDR3 is made up of 19 amino acids. Germline V lookup: CDR1 SGHVS, CDR2 FQNEAQ. For the CDR3, the DNA is TGTGCCAGCAGCTTCCACTTCTTTACCGGGACAGGTGGGAGAGCGCCCCAGCATTTT. Translated: CASSFHFFTGTGGRAPQHF.

V and J are TRBV19 and TRBJ1-5; 7 bases are shared with TRBD1. This CDR3 region has 13 residues. V lost 6 bases, J lost 7 bases, and 6 bases stayed unmatched. Looked up from germline, CDR1 is LNHDA and CDR2 is SQIVND (reference sequence). The CDR3 sequence is CASRRDRQQPQHF. CDR3 nucleotides: TGTGCCAGTAGACGGGACAGACAACAGCCCCAGCATTTT.

The genes are TRBV5-8 and TRBJ1-4, with D hard to call. Germline V gene data show CDR1 as SGHTS and CDR2 as YDEGEE. The CDR3 runs to 14 residues. V shed 0 bases and J shed 3 bases, with 6 bases lying between them. In DNA, the CDR3 is TGTGCCAGCAGCTTGGGGCTAGCTAATGAAAAACTGTTTTTT. It translates to CASSLGLANEKLFF.

This chain uses TRBV12-2 with TRBJ2-1; whether TRBD1, the table's D call, matches the DNA was not checked. TRBV12-2 is labeled a pseudogene. The CDR3 runs 14 residues. CDR3 bases: TGTGCAAGTCGCTTTCAGGTTCCGACGAATGAGCAGTTCTTC. Amino acids: CASRFQVPTNEQFF.

The rearrangement joins TRBV3-1 (or the pseudogene TRBV3-2) to TRBJ2-7; a weak D match, TRBD2 (5 bases). The CDR3 covers 14 residues. Germline CDR1 LGHDT, CDR2 YNNKEL (reference sequence). V shed 0 bases and J shed 6 bases, with 12 bases lying between them. The CDR3 loop reads CASSQELRAGEQYF. The CDR3 DNA reads TGTGCCAGCAGCCAAGAACTTAGGGCGGGCGAGCAGTACTTC.

The J gene is TRBJ2-5, the V gene TRBV19; 7 bases align to TRBD1. The CDR3 runs to 11 residues. V was pared by 6 bases and J by 5 bases, with 0 bases of the junction left unmatched. Germline-derived CDR1 and CDR2 are LNHDA and SQIVND (reference sequence). CDR3 region: CASRTGETQYF. CDR3 DNA sequence: TGTGCCAGTAGGACAGGGGAGACCCAGTACTTC. The full variable domain, rest sourced from reference TRBV19 and TRBJ2-5, is DGGITQSPKYLFRKEGQNVTLSCEQNLNHDAMYWYRQDPGQGLRLIYYSQIVNDFQKGDIAEGYSVSREKKESFPLTVTSAQKNPTAFYLCASRTGETQYFGPGTRLLVL.

This clone has only a few counts. The genes are TRBV2 and TRBJ1-5; no clear D gene. Per the germline V gene, CDR1 is SNHLY and CDR2 is FYNNEI. Trimming took off 5 bases at V and 7 bases at J, with 24 bases between the two ends. This CDR3 is 17 amino acids long. The CDR3 region is CASSSGTLGERIQPQHF. CDR3 bases: TGTGCCAGCAGTTCAGGAACCCTAGGTGAACGAATCCAGCCCCAGCATTTT. Full variable domain (outside the CDR3, taken from reference TRBV2 and TRBJ1-5): EPEVTQTPSHQVTQMGQEVILRCVPISNHLYFYWYRQILGQKVEFLVSFYNNEISEKSEIFDDQFSVERPDGSNFTLKIRSTKLEDSAMYFCASSSGTLGERIQPQHFGDGTRLSIL.

The rearrangement uses TRBV27 and TRBJ2-3; 9 bases fit TRBD1. Per the germline V gene, CDR1 is MNHEY and CDR2 is SMNVEV (reference sequence). The V and J ends lost 2 bases and 3 bases, in that order; junction bases with no gene match: 18. The CDR3 consists of 20 residues. The CDR3: CASSLRGTGWIGVVTDTQYF. For the CDR3, the DNA is TGTGCCAGCAGTTTACGAGGGACAGGGTGGATTGGGGTAGTTACAGATACGCAGTATTTT.

This clone showed up many times. This sequence joins TRBV28 and TRBJ2-1; 7 bases fit TRBD1. V lost 4 bases, J lost 0 bases, and 12 bases stayed unmatched. The CDR3 is 18 amino acids. CDR1 and CDR2 from the germline V gene are MDHEN and SYDVKM. The CDR3 region has the DNA TGTGCCAGCAGTTCCCGGACAGGAAGAACTAGCTCCTACAATGAGCAGTTCTTC. It yields the protein CASSSRTGRTSSYNEQFF. The variable domain in full, completed from reference TRBV28 and TRBJ2-1, reads DVKVTQSSRYLVKRTGEKVFLECVQDMDHENMFWYRQDPGLGLRLIYFSYDVKMKEKGDIPEGYSVSREKKERFSLILESASTNQTSMYLCASSSRTGRTSSYNEQFFGPGTRLTVL.

The J gene is TRBJ1-2, the V gene TRBV28, with unresolved D. CDR3 length: 15 residues. Germline V gene sequence: CDR1 MDHEN, CDR2 SYDVKM. The V and J ends lost 3 bases and 4 bases respectively, with 15 bases between them. In nucleotides, the CDR3 is TGTGCCAGCAGTTTGTTTTTAGGGCGGTTCTATGGCTACACCTTC. Its translation is CASSLFLGRFYGYTF.

V gene TRBV28 combines with J gene TRBJ2-3; D perhaps matches TRBD2 (7 bases). This CDR3 has 17 residues. V lost 2 bases and J 0 bases, leaving 15 bases between the germline ends. Germline V lookup: CDR1 MDHEN, CDR2 SYDVKM. DNA of the CDR3: TGTGCCAGCAGTTTAGCCGGGGAGGGGGTTAGCACAGATACGCAGTATTTT. Protein: CASSLAGEGVSTDTQYF.

This chain links TRBV13 with TRBJ2-3; a possible D gene is TRBD2 (6 bases). The V end lost 5 bases, the J end lost 6 bases, and 12 bases lay between the germline ends. Germline V lookup: CDR1 PRHDT, CDR2 FYEKMQ (reference sequence). This CDR3 comprises 13 residues. The CDR3 region is CASSSGLEDTQYF. The CDR3, as DNA: TGTGCCAGCAGCAGCGGGTTGGAGGATACGCAGTATTTT.

The J gene is TRBJ1-1, the V gene TRBV6-2 or TRBV6-3, with a weak D call TRBD1 (6 bases). The CDR3 spans 14 residues. The germline CDR1 and CDR2 sequences are MNHEY and SVGEGT. The germline V and J ends were trimmed by 0 bases and 5 bases, with 10 bases remaining between them. CDR3 residues: CASSYSGGRTEAFF. CDR3 nucleotides: TGTGCCAGCAGTTACTCAGGGGGTAGGACTGAAGCTTTCTTT.

This sequence joins TRBV13 and TRBJ2-5; 12 positions match TRBD2. Germline V gene sequence: CDR1 PRHDT, CDR2 FYEKMQ (reference sequence). This CDR3 has 16 residues. Trimming removed 5 bases from V and 2 bases from J; junction bases left unmatched: 6. The CDR3 sequence: CASSQRTSGVQETQYF. Here the CDR3 DNA reads TGTGCCAGCAGCCAACGGACTAGCGGGGTTCAAGAGACCCAGTACTTC.

The chain links TRBV6-5 to TRBJ1-2; TRBD1 matches 9 bases. Germline V lookup: CDR1 MNHEY, CDR2 SVGAGI. This CDR3 is built from 13 residues. Trimming removed 8 bases from V and 6 bases from J; junction bases left unmatched: 7. CDR3 loop: CASGGQGVNGYTF. In DNA, the CDR3 is TGTGCCAGCGGGGGACAGGGTGTCAATGGCTACACCTTC.

The CDR3 DNA reads as TGCGCCAGCAGCCCGGGACAGGGGCACACCGGGGAGCTGTTTTTT. Its translation is CASSPGQGHTGELFF. The rearrangement links TRBV5-1 to TRBJ2-2; TRBD1 agrees at 10 bases. CDR1 and CDR2 from the germline V gene are SGHRS and YFSETQ. The CDR3 is made up of 15 amino acids. With 4 bases clipped from V and 3 bases from J, the junction kept 3 bases outside the gene matches.

Remarks on this clone: A read error may produce the germline difference seen at one junction end. This chain uses TRBV7-7 with TRBJ2-7, with TRBD1 matching over 7 bases. The CDR3 covers 13 residues. The V gene's germline CDR1 is SSHAT and CDR2 FNYEAQ (reference sequence). CDR3 sequence: CASSLTGSDEQYF. CDR3 DNA: TGTGCTAGCAGCTTGACAGGGAGTGACGAGCAGTACTTC.

The chain is built from TRBV2 and TRBJ2-5; D call uncertain. This CDR3 contains 15 residues. Germline values: CDR1 SNHLY, CDR2 FYNNEI. V lost 6 bases to trimming and J lost 3 bases, with 17 bases between them. This CDR3 reads CASRNSDVGEETQYF. CDR3 DNA: TGTGCCAGCAGGAACTCGGACGTGGGCGAAGAGACCCAGTACTTC.

This chain joins TRBV7-3 and TRBJ2-1; TRBD1 or TRBD2 may be the D gene (6 bases each). In germline, CDR1 is SGHTA, CDR2 FQGTGA. With 4 bases removed from V and 5 bases from J, the gap between germline ends came to 15 bases. This CDR3 comprises 15 residues. As DNA, the CDR3 is TGTGCCAGCAGCTCACGGGGGCCACCGAACAATGAGCAGTTCTTC. Translating it yields CASSSRGPPNNEQFF. The variable domain in full, with the rest retrieved from reference TRBV7-3 and TRBJ2-1, is GAGVSQTPSNKVTEKGKYVELRCDPISGHTALYWYRQSLGQGPEFLIYFQGTGAADDSGLPNDRFFAVRPEGSVSTLKIQRTERGDSAVYLCASSSRGPPNNEQFFGPGTRLTVL.

The rearrangement joins TRBV18 to TRBJ2-7, with D perhaps TRBD1 (6 bases). Trimming removed 3 bases from V and 3 bases from J, with 12 bases in between. The CDR3 has 14 amino acids. CDR1 KGHSH and CDR2 LQKENI come from the germline V gene. The CDR3 reads CASSPRWTVYEQYF. The CDR3 DNA sequence: TGTGCCAGCTCACCTAGATGGACAGTCTACGAGCAGTACTTC.

This clone was detected only once. The chain joins TRBV5-4 to TRBJ1-4, with D perhaps matching TRBD1 (5 bases). The germline V gene has CDR1 SGHNT and CDR2 YYREEE (reference sequence). V was cut by 5 bases and J by 2 bases, with 10 bases left in between. This CDR3 spans 14 amino acids. The DNA for the CDR3 is TGTGCCAGCAGACCGGGACTCACTAATGAAAAACTGTTTTTT. The encoded protein is CASRPGLTNEKLFF.

The genes are TRBV28 and TRBJ2-5; 9 bases map to TRBD1. CDR3 length: 15 amino acids. Germline CDR1 MDHEN, CDR2 SYDVKM. Trimming removed 4 bases from V and 2 bases from J; junction bases left unmatched: 5. CDR3 protein: CASSYFGQGQETQYF. CDR3 nucleotide sequence: TGTGCCAGCAGTTATTTTGGACAGGGGCAAGAGACCCAGTACTTC.

The chain joins TRBV14 to TRBJ2-2; D possibly corresponds to TRBD2 (6 bases). V shed 5 bases and J shed 3 bases, with 10 bases lying between them. The CDR3 consists of 14 residues. The germline V gene has CDR1 SGHDN and CDR2 FVKESK. The CDR3 protein is CASSRGGYTGELFF. CDR3 nucleotides: TGTGCCAGCAGCAGAGGAGGGTACACCGGGGAGCTGTTTTTT.

The chain links TRBV10-2 to TRBJ2-1; 8 positions match TRBD1. The CDR3 has 18 residues. In germline, CDR1 is WSHSY, CDR2 SAAADI. With 6 bases clipped from V and 5 bases from J, the junction kept 18 bases outside the gene matches. Written as DNA, the CDR3 is TGCGCCAGCAGCAAGCCACTCTTTACAGGGGGTGAAGACAATGAGCAGTTCTTC. This gives the protein CASSKPLFTGGEDNEQFF.

The CDR3 sequence is CASSRTIEAFF. CDR3 DNA sequence: TGTGCCAGCAGCCGCACCATTGAAGCTTTCTTT. J is TRBJ1-1 and V is TRBV11-2, with D unclear. Per germline, CDR1 SGHAT and CDR2 FQNNGV. This CDR3 contains 11 residues. Trimming removed 5 bases at V and 7 bases at J, with 8 bases between.

This clone was found once. This chain uses TRBV6-5 with TRBJ2-1; D call uncertain. CDR1 MNHEY and CDR2 SVGAGI come from the germline V gene. The CDR3 spans 16 residues. The V gene lost 2 bases and the J gene lost 2 bases, with 13 bases spanning the gap. As DNA, the CDR3 is TGTGCCAGCAGTTACCACCCCATGAGAGCCTACAATGAGCAGTTCTTC. It is translated as CASSYHPMRAYNEQFF.

This chain connects TRBV11-2 to TRBJ1-2; 7 bases are a match to TRBD1. The CDR3 totals 15 residues. In germline, CDR1 is SGHAT, CDR2 FQNNGV. The trim removed 5 bases at V and 4 bases at J, leaving 10 bases unmatched. Written as DNA, the CDR3 is TGTGCCAGCAGCGACAGGGTTTTGGGGGTCTATGGCTACACCTTC. Its translation is CASSDRVLGVYGYTF.